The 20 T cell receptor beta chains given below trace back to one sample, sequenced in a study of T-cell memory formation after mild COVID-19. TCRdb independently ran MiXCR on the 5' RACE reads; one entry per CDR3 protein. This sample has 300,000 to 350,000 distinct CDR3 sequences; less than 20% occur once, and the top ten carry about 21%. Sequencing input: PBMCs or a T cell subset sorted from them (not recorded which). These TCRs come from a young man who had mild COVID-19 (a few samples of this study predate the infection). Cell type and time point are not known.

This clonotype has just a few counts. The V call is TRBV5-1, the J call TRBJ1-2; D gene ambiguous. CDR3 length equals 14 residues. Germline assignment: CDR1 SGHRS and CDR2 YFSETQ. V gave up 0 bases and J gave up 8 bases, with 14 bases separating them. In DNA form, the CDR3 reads TGCGCCAGCAGCTTGGCTGGCGGCCCGGGGGGCTACACCTTC. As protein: CASSLAGGPGGYTF.

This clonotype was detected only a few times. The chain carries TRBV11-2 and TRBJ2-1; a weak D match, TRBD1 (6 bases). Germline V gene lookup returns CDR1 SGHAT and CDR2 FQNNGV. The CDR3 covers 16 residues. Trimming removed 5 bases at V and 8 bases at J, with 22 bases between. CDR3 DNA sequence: TGTGCCAGCAGCGCCAACAGGGCAAAGAGTATTCATGAGCAGTTCTTC. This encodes CASSANRAKSIHEQFF.

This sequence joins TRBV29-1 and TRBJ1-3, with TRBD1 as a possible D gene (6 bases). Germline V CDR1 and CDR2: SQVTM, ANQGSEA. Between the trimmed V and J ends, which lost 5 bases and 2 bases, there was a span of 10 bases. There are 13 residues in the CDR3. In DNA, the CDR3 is TGCAGCGTTCCTCAGGGGCCTGGAAACACCATATATTTT. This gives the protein CSVPQGPGNTIYF.

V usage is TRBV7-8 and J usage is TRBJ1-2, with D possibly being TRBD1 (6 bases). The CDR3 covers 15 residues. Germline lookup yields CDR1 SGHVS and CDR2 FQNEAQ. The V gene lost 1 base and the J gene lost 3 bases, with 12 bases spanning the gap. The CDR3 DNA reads TGTGCCAGCAGCTTAGGGCAGGGGCTTCACTATGGCTACACCTTC. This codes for CASSLGQGLHYGYTF.

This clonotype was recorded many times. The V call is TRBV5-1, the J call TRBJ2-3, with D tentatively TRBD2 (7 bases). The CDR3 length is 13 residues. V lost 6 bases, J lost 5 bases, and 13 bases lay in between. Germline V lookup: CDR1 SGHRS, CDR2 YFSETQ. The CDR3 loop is CASNVGGQDTQYF. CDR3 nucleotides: TGCGCCAGCAACGTGGGGGGGCAAGATACGCAGTATTTT.

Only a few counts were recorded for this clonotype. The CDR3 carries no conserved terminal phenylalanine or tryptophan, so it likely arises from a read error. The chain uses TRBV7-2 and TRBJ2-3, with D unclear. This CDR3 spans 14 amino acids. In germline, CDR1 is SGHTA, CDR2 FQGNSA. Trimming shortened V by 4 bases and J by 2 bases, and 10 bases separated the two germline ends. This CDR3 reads CASSSVWDTDTQYS. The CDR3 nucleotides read TGTGCCAGCAGCTCCGTTTGGGACACAGATACGCAGTATTCT.

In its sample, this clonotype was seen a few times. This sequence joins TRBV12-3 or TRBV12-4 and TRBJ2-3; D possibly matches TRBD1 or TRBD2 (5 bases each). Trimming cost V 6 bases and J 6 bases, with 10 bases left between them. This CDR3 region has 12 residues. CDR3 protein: CASSTEGDTQYF. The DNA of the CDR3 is TGTGCCAGCAGCACAGAGGGGGATACGCAGTATTTT.

CDR3 coding DNA: TGTGCCAGCAGCCCCTCGGGACAGGGAGGGAAGGGAGCTTTCTTT. Its translation: CASSPSGQGGKGAFF. The chain links TRBV12-3 or TRBV12-4 to TRBJ1-1, with TRBD1 matching 9 bases. With 6 bases clipped from V and 10 bases from J, the junction kept 15 bases outside the gene matches. This CDR3 contains 15 residues.

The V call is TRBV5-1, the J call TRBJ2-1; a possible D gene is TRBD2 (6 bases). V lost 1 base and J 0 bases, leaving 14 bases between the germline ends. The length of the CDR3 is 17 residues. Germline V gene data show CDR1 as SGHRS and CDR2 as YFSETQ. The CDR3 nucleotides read TGCGCCAGCAGCTTGAACCCCGCGGGGAGCTCCTACAATGAGCAGTTCTTC. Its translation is CASSLNPAGSSYNEQFF.

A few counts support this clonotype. This chain's CDR3 is CASRDQGADTEAFF. The CDR3 bases are TGTGCCAGCAGGGACCAGGGGGCGGACACTGAAGCTTTCTTT. The chain uses TRBV27 and TRBJ1-1; 8 positions match TRBD1. The CDR3 consists of 14 residues. The trim removed 6 bases at V and 3 bases at J, leaving 6 bases unmatched. Germline CDR1 MNHEY, CDR2 SMNVEV (reference sequence).

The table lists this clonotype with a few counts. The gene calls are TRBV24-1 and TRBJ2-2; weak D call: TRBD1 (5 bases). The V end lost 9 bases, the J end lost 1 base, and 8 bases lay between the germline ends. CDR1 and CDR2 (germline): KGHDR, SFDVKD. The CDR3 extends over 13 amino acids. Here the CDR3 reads CATEGENTGELFF. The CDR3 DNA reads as TGTGCCACCGAAGGGGAGAACACCGGGGAGCTGTTTTTT.

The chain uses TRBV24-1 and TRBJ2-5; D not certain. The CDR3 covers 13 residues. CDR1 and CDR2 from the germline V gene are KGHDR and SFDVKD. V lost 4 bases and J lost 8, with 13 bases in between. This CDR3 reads CATSDPSAPTQYF. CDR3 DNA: TGTGCCACCAGTGACCCTTCGGCCCCCACCCAGTACTTC.

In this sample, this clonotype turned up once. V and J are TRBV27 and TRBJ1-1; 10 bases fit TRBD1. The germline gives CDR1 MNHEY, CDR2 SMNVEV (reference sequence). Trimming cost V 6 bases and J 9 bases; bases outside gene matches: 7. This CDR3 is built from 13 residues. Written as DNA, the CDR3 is TGTGCCAGCAGCATAGACAGGGGGCTCAAAGCTTTCTTT. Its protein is CASSIDRGLKAFF.

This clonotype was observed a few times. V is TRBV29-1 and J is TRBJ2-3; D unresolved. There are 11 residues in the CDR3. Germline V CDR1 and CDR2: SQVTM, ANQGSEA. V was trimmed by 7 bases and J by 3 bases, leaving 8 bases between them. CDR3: CSAKRTDTQYF. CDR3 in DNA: TGCAGCGCCAAGAGGACAGATACGCAGTATTTT.

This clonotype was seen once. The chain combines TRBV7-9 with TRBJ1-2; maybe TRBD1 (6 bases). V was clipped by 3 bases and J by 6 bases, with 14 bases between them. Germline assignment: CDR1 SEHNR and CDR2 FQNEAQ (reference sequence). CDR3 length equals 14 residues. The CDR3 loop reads CASSLGARGNGYTF. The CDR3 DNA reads TGTGCCAGCAGCTTGGGAGCCAGGGGTAATGGCTACACCTTC.

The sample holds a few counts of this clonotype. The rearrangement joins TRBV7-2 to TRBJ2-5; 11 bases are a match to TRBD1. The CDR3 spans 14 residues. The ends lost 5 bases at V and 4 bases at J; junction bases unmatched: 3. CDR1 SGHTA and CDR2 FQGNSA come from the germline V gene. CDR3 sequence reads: CASSPDRGPETQYF. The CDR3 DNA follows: TGTGCCAGCAGCCCGGACAGGGGGCCAGAGACCCAGTACTTC. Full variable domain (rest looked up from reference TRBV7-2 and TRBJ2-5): GAGVSQSPSNKVTEKGKDVELRCDPISGHTALYWYRQSLGQGLEFLIYFQGNSAPDKSGLPSDRFSAERTGGSVSTLTIQRTQQEDSAVYLCASSPDRGPETQYFGPGTRLLVL.

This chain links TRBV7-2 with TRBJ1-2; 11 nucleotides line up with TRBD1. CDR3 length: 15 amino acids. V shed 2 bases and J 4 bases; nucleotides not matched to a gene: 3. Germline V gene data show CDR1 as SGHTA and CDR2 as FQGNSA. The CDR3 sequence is CASSLTGTGGYGYTF. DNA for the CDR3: TGTGCCAGCAGCTTAACCGGGACAGGGGGCTATGGCTACACCTTC.

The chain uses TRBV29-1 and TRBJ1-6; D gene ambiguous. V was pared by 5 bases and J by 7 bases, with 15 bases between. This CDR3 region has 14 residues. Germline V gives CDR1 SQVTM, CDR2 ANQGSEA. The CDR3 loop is CSVRVVDGNSPLHF. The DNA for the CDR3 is TGCAGCGTTCGGGTCGTGGATGGGAATTCACCCCTCCACTTT.

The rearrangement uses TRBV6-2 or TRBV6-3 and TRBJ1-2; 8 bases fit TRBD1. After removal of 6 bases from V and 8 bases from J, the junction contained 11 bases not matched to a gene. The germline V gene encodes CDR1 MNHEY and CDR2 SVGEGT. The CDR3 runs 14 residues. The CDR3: CASSPPGGKFGYTF. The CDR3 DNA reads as TGTGCCAGCAGCCCCCCAGGGGGCAAGTTCGGCTACACCTTC.

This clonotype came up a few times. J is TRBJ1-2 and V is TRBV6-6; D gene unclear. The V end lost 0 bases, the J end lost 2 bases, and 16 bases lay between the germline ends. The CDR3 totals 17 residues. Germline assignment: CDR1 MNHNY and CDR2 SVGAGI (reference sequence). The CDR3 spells CASSYSIGSGSNYGYTF. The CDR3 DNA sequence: TGTGCCAGCAGTTACTCGATTGGCTCAGGAAGCAACTATGGCTACACCTTC.